A selection of T cell receptor beta chains follows, all from one sample in a study of T-cell reconstitution after alpha-beta-depleted transplantation in children. TCRdb reprocessed the PCR reads via MiXCR and lists one record per CDR3 protein. The table lists over 550,000 distinct CDR3 sequences, roughly 10% of them singletons. This sample comprised PBMCs from the stem cell graft donor, obtained from the stem cell graft. Every receptor here comes from a human donor who donated a stem cell graft to a child with acute myeloid leukemia. CDR3s include the opening cysteine and the closing phenylalanine or tryptophan. D genes are given only for firm matches. Only part of the rows carry a size: once, few, many, or a class if the clone is expanded.

d_gene | j_gene | abundance | v_gene | CDR3aa | CDR3nt
TRBD1 | TRBJ2-3 | few | TRBV29-1 | CSVATGGGTDTQYF | TGCAGCGTGGCGACAGGGGGTGGCACAGATACGCAGTATTTT
NA | TRBJ2-7 | many | TRBV29-1 | CSARRWASYEQYF | TGCAGCGCCAGAAGATGGGCTTCCTACGAGCAGTACTTC
TRBD2 | TRBJ2-2 | many | TRBV7-2 | CASSRLAGRTGELFF | TGTGCCAGCAGCCGACTAGCGGGTAGGACCGGGGAGCTGTTTTTT
NA | TRBJ1-2 | few | TRBV30 | CAWSVRTTNYGYTF | TGTGCCTGGAGTGTAAGGACTACTAACTATGGCTACACCTTC
TRBD1 | TRBJ2-2 | few | TRBV7-9 | CASSFLQGASTGELFF | TGTGCCAGCAGCTTCTTACAGGGGGCGAGCACCGGGGAGCTGTTTTTT
TRBD1 | TRBJ1-4 | NA | TRBV7-2 | CASSLDRGDNEKLFF | TGTGCCAGCAGCTTAGACAGGGGTGATAATGAAAAACTGTTTTTT
NA | TRBJ2-7 | NA | TRBV12-3/TRBV12-4 | CASRPLTYEQYF | TGTGCCAGCAGACCTCTCACCTACGAGCAGTACTTC
TRBD1 | TRBJ2-7 | few | TRBV7-9 | CASSSGTGPYEQYF | TGTGCCAGCAGCTCCGGGACAGGTCCCTACGAGCAGTACTTC
NA | TRBJ1-5 | NA | TRBV12-3/TRBV12-4 | CASSLEGGYNQPQHF | TGTGCCAGCAGTTTAGAAGGCGGATACAATCAGCCCCAGCATTTT
NA | TRBJ2-7 | NA | TRBV7-9 | CASSFVQGSYEQYF | TGTGCCAGCAGCTTCGTTCAGGGGTCCTACGAGCAGTACTTC
NA | TRBJ2-3 | few | TRBV11-2 | CASSFLGGGNTDTQYF | TGTGCCAGCAGCTTTCTCGGTGGGGGGAACACAGATACGCAGTATTTT
NA | TRBJ2-1 | many | TRBV4-3 | CASSHRVGSYNEQFF | TGCGCCAGCAGCCACAGGGTGGGCTCCTACAATGAGCAGTTCTTC
NA | TRBJ1-4 | NA | TRBV5-1 | CASSPDGNEKLFF | TGCGCCAGCAGCCCGGACGGTAATGAAAAACTGTTTTTT
NA | TRBJ2-7 | few | TRBV7-9 | CASSSDLRRSYEQYF | TGTGCCAGCAGCAGTGACCTGCGCCGCTCCTACGAGCAGTACTTC
TRBD2 | TRBJ2-2 | NA | TRBV7-6 | CASSLITSGRSGELFF | TGTGCCAGCAGCTTGATCACTAGCGGGAGATCCGGGGAGCTGTTTTTT
NA | TRBJ1-5 | many | TRBV6-2/TRBV6-3 | CASILRGDSNQPQHF | TGTGCCAGCATCCTAAGGGGGGATAGCAATCAGCCCCAGCATTTT
NA | TRBJ1-6 | many | TRBV12-3/TRBV12-4 | CASSLGSYNSPLHF | TGTGCCAGCAGTCTGGGATCCTATAATTCACCCCTCCACTTT
NA | TRBJ2-1 | NA | TRBV29-1 | CSARRVSSYNEQFF | TGCAGCGCCCGAAGGGTGTCATCCTACAATGAGCAGTTCTTC
TRBD1 | TRBJ1-2 | many | TRBV9 | CASSPGQEPYGYTF | TGTGCCAGCAGCCCCGGACAGGAGCCCTATGGCTACACCTTC
TRBD2 | TRBJ2-7 | NA | TRBV5-6 | CASSLPPTSRSYEQYF | TGTGCCAGCAGCTTGCCCCCGACTAGCAGATCCTACGAGCAGTACTTC
TRBD1 | TRBJ2-7 | few | TRBV5-1 | CASSSRTGGLNEQYF | TGCGCCAGCAGCTCGCGGACAGGGGGCCTCAACGAGCAGTACTTC
TRBD2 | TRBJ2-5 | few | TRBV5-1 | CASGLGSLAGGMQETQYF | TGCGCCAGCGGATTAGGATCGCTAGCGGGAGGGATGCAAGAGACCCAGTACTTC